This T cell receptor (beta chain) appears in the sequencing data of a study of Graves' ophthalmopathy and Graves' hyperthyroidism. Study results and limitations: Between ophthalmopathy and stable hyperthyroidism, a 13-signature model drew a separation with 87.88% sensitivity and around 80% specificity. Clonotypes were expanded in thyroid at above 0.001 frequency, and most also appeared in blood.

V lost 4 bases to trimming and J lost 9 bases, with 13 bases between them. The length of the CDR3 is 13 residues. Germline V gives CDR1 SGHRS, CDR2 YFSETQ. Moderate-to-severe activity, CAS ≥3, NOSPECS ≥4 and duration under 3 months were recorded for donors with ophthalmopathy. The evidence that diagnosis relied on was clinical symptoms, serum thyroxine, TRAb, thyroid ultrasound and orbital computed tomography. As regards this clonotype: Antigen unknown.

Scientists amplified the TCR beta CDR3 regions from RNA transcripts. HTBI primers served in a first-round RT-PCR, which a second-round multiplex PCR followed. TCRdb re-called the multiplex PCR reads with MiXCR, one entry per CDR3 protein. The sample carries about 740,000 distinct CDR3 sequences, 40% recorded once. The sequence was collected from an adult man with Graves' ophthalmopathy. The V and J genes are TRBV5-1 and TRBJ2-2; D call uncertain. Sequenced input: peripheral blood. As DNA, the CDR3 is TGCGCCAGCAGCATGGGCGCCGCGCGGGAGCTGTTTTTT. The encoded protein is CASSMGAARELFF.